This passage covers 14 T cell receptor beta chains from one sample sequenced in a study of graft-versus-host responses after intestinal transplantation. Only in-frame clones appear in the TCRdb table, and some are missing; sequencing was by immunoSEQ multiplex PCR. The sample carries more than 30,000 clones, about nine tenths recorded once. Graft tissue processing released intraepithelial and lamina propria lymphocytes. This specimen was ileum tissue, taken 200 to 210 days after intestinal transplant. These TCRs come from a human patient who received an intestinal transplant, so some T cells may come from the graft donor.

The table lists this clone with a few counts. This chain uses TRBV6-5 with TRBJ1-2; D is ambiguous. CDR3 size: 13 residues. CDR1 and CDR2 (germline): MNHEY, SVGAGI. The germline V and J ends were trimmed by 5 bases and 4 bases, with 11 bases remaining between them. The DNA of the CDR3 is TGTGCCAGCAGTCCTGGATTTTCCTATGGCTACACCTTC. Its translation is CASSPGFSYGYTF.

The gene calls are TRBV5-4 and TRBJ1-4; 8 bases agree with TRBD1. Germline V CDR1 and CDR2: SGHNT, YYREEE (reference sequence). V gave up 3 bases and J gave up 1 base; unmatched junction bases: 5. This CDR3 spans 16 amino acids. In DNA form, the CDR3 reads TGTGCCAGCAGCTCCTTCACAGGGGGAACTAATGAAAAACTGTTTTTT. Encoded protein: CASSSFTGGTNEKLFF.

The V and J genes are TRBV29-1 and TRBJ2-7; 10 bases line up with TRBD2. This CDR3 has 14 amino acids. V lost 4 bases, J lost 6 bases, and 9 bases stayed unmatched. Germline assignment: CDR1 SQVTM and CDR2 ANQGSEA. The CDR3 nucleotides read TGCAGCGTTGTTGGGCTAGCGGGAGTCTCCGAGCAGTACTTC. This codes for CSVVGLAGVSEQYF.

V and J are TRBV10-2 and TRBJ2-5, with TRBD1 matching over 9 bases. This CDR3 is 14 amino acids long. Germline assignment: CDR1 WSHSY and CDR2 SAAADI. With V trimmed by 2 bases and J by 4 bases, 2 bases remained unmatched. The CDR3 reads CASSETGGPETQYF. The CDR3 bases are TGCGCCAGCAGTGAGACAGGGGGCCCAGAGACCCAGTACTTC.

The genes are TRBV10-1 and TRBJ2-7, with TRBD1 matching over 9 bases. Germline-derived CDR1 and CDR2 are WNHNN and SYGVQD (reference sequence). CDR3 length: 15 residues. Germline trimming cut 0 bases from V and 3 bases from J; bases unmatched to any gene: 3. This chain's CDR3 is CASSESGTGNYEQYF. The CDR3 bases are TGCGCCAGCAGTGAGTCGGGGACAGGGAACTACGAGCAGTACTTC.

The rearrangement links TRBV5-6 to TRBJ2-1; unclear D gene. Looked up from germline, CDR1 is SGHDT and CDR2 is YYEEEE. This CDR3 contains 15 residues. V dropped 3 bases and J dropped 6 bases, with 16 bases sitting between them. As DNA, the CDR3 is TGTGCCAGCAGCTCCATTAATCTCCCAGGCAATGAGCAGTTCTTC. It translates to CASSSINLPGNEQFF.

The table lists this clone with a count of one. The rearrangement uses TRBV6-5 and TRBJ1-2; possibly TRBD1 for D (5 bases). The CDR3 length is 14 residues. Germline V gene data show CDR1 as MNHEY and CDR2 as SVGAGI. The V end was cut by 3 bases, the J end by 8 bases, with 16 bases between. The CDR3 coding sequence is TGTGCCAGCAGTTATACCGACAGCGCTCTGGGCTACACCTTC. Residues: CASSYTDSALGYTF.

The chain uses TRBV29-1 and TRBJ2-1; no definite D call. Germline loops: CDR1 SQVTM, CDR2 ANQGSEA. The CDR3 totals 13 residues. Trimming stripped 6 bases from V and 5 bases from J, with 14 bases between. The CDR3 loop is CSVPSFYNNEQFF. The CDR3 DNA sequence: TGCAGCGTCCCGTCATTCTATAACAATGAGCAGTTCTTC.

The genes are TRBV5-1 and TRBJ2-5; 11 bases match TRBD2. CDR1 is SGHRS, CDR2 YFSETQ, per germline. The junction had 6 bases not matched to a gene; V was cut back by 4 bases and J by 1 base. This CDR3 is 16 amino acids long. For the CDR3, the DNA is TGCGCCAGCAGCACCGGACTAGCGGGCTTCCAAGAGACCCAGTACTTC. Its translation: CASSTGLAGFQETQYF.

The chain employs TRBV18 and TRBJ2-5; possible D gene TRBD2, 7 bases. V was pared by 0 bases and J by 0 bases, with 20 bases between. Germline assignment: CDR1 KGHSH and CDR2 LQKENI. This CDR3 is built from 19 residues. The CDR3 coding sequence is TGTGCCAGCTCACCACCGTATAACGGGGGGCCGATGTACCAAGAGACCCAGTACTTC. Translated, it gives CASSPPYNGGPMYQETQYF.

The chain joins TRBV4-1 to TRBJ2-7; D may be TRBD1 (5 bases). This CDR3 contains 14 residues. Trimming took 1 base from V and 2 from J, leaving 9 bases between them. Germline lookup yields CDR1 MGHRA and CDR2 YSYEKL. CDR3 sequence (DNA): TGCGCCAGCAGCCAAGGAATAGGGGCCTACGAGCAGTACTTC. It encodes CASSQGIGAYEQYF.

The CDR3 is CASSEQIIWDEQYF. The CDR3 nucleotides are TGTGCCAGCAGTGAACAGATCATCTGGGATGAGCAGTACTTC. The chain uses TRBV2 and TRBJ2-7, with D unresolved. The CDR3 is 14 residues long. The V end lost 2 bases, the J end lost 7 bases, and 15 bases lay between the germline ends. The germline gives CDR1 SNHLY, CDR2 FYNNEI.

This chain links TRBV4-1 with TRBJ1-4; no reliable D call. V gave up 2 bases and J gave up 4 bases, with 11 bases separating them. This CDR3 comprises 15 residues. Germline V gene sequence: CDR1 MGHRA, CDR2 YSYEKL. The CDR3 region is CASSQTRASNEKLFF. The CDR3 DNA is TGCGCCAGCAGCCAAACCCGGGCCAGTAATGAAAAACTGTTTTTT.

CDR3 protein: CASSSTGGGGNTIYF. CDR3 bases: TGTGCCAGCAGTTCCACAGGGGGCGGTGGAAACACCATATATTTT. The chain uses TRBV6-6 and TRBJ1-3, with TRBD1 matching 9 bases. CDR3 length: 15 amino acids. Germline CDR1 MNHNY, CDR2 SVGAGI (reference sequence). The ends lost 4 bases at V and 3 bases at J; junction bases unmatched: 4.